Listed below are T cell receptor beta chains from one sample, sequenced in a study of blood T cell repertoires in COVID-19. Clones were read by immunoSEQ multiplex PCR, and TCRdb kept only the in-frame ones, dropping some. The sample lists roughly 200,000 clones, around four fifths seen once, with more than 6.5% in the top ten. The material sequenced was peripheral blood. The receptors were gathered from a middle-aged man with active or convalescent COVID-19. Both conserved end residues are part of each CDR3.

V,CDR3
TRBV11-3,CASSSGGTAYGYTF
TRBV5-8,CASRSRDSDNEQFF
TRBV4-2,CASSQAVGASYEQYF
TRBV5-1,CASSLARSMNTEAFF
TRBV7-9,CASSFRASSGGYNEQFF
TRBV4-3,CASSQDILRDTEAFF
TRBV19,CASSMAQGYGYTF
TRBV4-1,CASSPPTGSGGSPLHF
TRBV30,CAGQTSGVTYEQYF
TRBV6-5,CASTQGGTQYF
TRBV29-1,CSVETSGTSTDTQYF
TRBV9,CASSPTSGGVDTQYF
TRBV6-2/TRBV6-3,CASSYGLSGGTEAFF
TRBV6-5,CASTLGTGAPREQYF
TRBV3-1/TRBV3-2,CASSSTGTGNNSPLHF
TRBV18,CASSPPSQGVNGNTIYF
TRBV5-4,CASSRAGQGDETQYF
TRBV3-1/TRBV3-2,CASSQGMDRGADEQYF
TRBV24-1,CATSDLVPPHEQYF
TRBV7-2,CASSPYTGNEQYF
TRBV3-1/TRBV3-2,CASSQGLAGMATDTQYF
TRBV18,CASSPRLVEETQYF
TRBV7-3,CASSTQKNTEAFF
TRBV5-4,CASSLSAGGLRNEQFF
TRBV4-3,CASSQGDYGYTF
TRBV7-8,CASSLLSGTTDTQYF
TRBV5-8,CASSSRDRGARRWAEQYF
TRBV20-1,CSYDAGPGYTF
TRBV7-9,CASKFADRASNGELFF
TRBV19,CASSNTGQHQPQHF
TRBV7-9,CASSVRGTLILGGYTF
TRBV18,CASSPGTGVVYGYTF
TRBV20-1,CSGDRNTEAFF
TRBV18,CASAGQGPYEQYF
TRBV24-1,CATSDPGQLTDTQYF
TRBV19,CASSILDSYQPQHF
TRBV6-5,CASSGLNSYNEQFF
TRBV12-3/TRBV12-4,CASSLSRGGYTF
TRBV4-2,CASSQEQGASTDTQYF
TRBV24-1,CATSDPTPGRRETQYF
TRBV12-5,CASGRGTSGGALDETQYF
TRBV14,CASSPLTAGGRANEQFF
TRBV11-2,CASTLSGLAAERTNNEQFF
TRBV3-1/TRBV3-2,CASGYGTGRTDTQYF
TRBV15,CATSREIRDFSYNEQFF
TRBV10-2,CASSAENPGGETQYF
TRBV21-1,CASMVRANEKLFF
TRBV5-8,CASSLWRDTQYF
TRBV5-4,CASSLRWGWGYTF
TRBV29-1,CSVGQGKIAFF
TRBV7-2,CASSPPGLAGVEQYF
TRBV4-2,CASSQDWVDGGAYTQYF
TRBV19,CASRDSYEPQHF
TRBV10-3,CAISRDRGGGYTF
TRBV27,CASSSDSGTGKLFF